The 22 T cell receptor beta chains listed next were all sequenced from one sample in a study of blood T cell repertoires in COVID-19. The assay was immunoSEQ multiplex PCR, and TCRdb's table has in-frame clones only and misses some. The sample lists 200,000 to 250,000 clones; roughly 84% were seen once. Sequenced: PBMCs or T cells enriched from blood (not recorded which). Receptor source: a man aged 25 to 45 in a cohort exposed to, infected with or recovered from COVID-19 (not recorded which).

This rearrangement joins TRBV7-2 to TRBJ2-5; tentative D call: TRBD2 (5 bases). The CDR3 has 15 amino acids. Germline assignment: CDR1 SGHTA and CDR2 FQGNSA. With 3 bases removed from V and 7 bases from J, the gap between germline ends came to 18 bases. The DNA of the CDR3 is TGTGCCAGCAGCTTCCTCGGTTCGGGGTCGGGGACCCAGTACTTC. Amino acids: CASSFLGSGSGTQYF.

The chain is built from TRBV9 and TRBJ2-7, with TRBD2 matching over 7 bases. V was clipped by 4 bases and J by 3 bases; unmatched bases: 4. Germline V gene sequence: CDR1 SGDLS, CDR2 YYNGEE. The CDR3 sequence is 13 residues long. The CDR3 bases are TGTGCCAGCAGCCCCCCGGGGGGCTACGAGCAGTACTTC. Amino acids: CASSPPGGYEQYF. The full variable domain, with the rest looked up from reference TRBV9 and TRBJ2-7, is DSGVTQTPKHLITATGQRVTLRCSPRSGDLSVYWYQQSLDQGLQFLIQYYNGEERAKGNILERFSAQQFPDLHSELNLSSLELGDSALYFCASSPPGGYEQYFGPGTRLTVT.

This clone was observed once. V usage is TRBV20-1 and J usage is TRBJ2-3, with D hard to call. Germline CDR1 reads DFQATT; CDR2 reads SNEGSKA (reference sequence). The CDR3 covers 11 residues. The V and J ends lost 7 bases and 4 bases respectively, with 9 bases between them. The CDR3 DNA reads as TGCAGTGTGCGATATCCAGATACGCAGTATTTT. Amino acids: CSVRYPDTQYF.

The chain links TRBV6-5 to TRBJ1-2; tentatively, D is TRBD1 (5 bases). Trimming shortened V by 6 bases and J by 2 bases, and 16 bases separated the two germline ends. Germline CDR1 is MNHEY and CDR2 is SVGAGI. The CDR3 covers 15 residues. The CDR3 coding sequence is TGTGCCAGCAGACCGCGGGACTTCGGGAACTATGGCTACACCTTC. This sequence encodes CASRPRDFGNYGYTF.

The V and J genes are TRBV20-1 and TRBJ1-1; D uncertain. Germline V gene data show CDR1 as DFQATT and CDR2 as SNEGSKA (reference sequence). The CDR3 sequence is 11 residues long. V lost 4 bases, J lost 12 bases, and 15 bases lay in between. The CDR3 loop reads CSAIYTGATFF. DNA for the CDR3: TGCAGTGCTATTTATACGGGAGCAACTTTCTTT.

The CDR3 DNA is TGTGCCAGCAGCTACCCCGGGCGGGAAAATGAGCAGTTCTTC. It codes for CASSYPGRENEQFF. The chain has TRBV11-1 and TRBJ2-1; tentatively, D is TRBD2 (6 bases). Germline CDR1 and CDR2: SGHAT and FQDESV (reference sequence). The V and J ends lost 4 bases and 7 bases respectively, with 14 bases between them. There are 14 residues in the CDR3.

V gene TRBV9 combines with J gene TRBJ1-2; D might be TRBD1 (5 bases). This CDR3 has 16 amino acids. Germline V gene lookup returns CDR1 SGDLS and CDR2 YYNGEE. V lost 3 bases, J lost 3 bases, and 18 bases lay in between. The DNA for the CDR3 is TGTGCCAGCAGCGCCAATCAGGGAAGGTCTGACTATGGCTACACCTTC. Protein product: CASSANQGRSDYGYTF.

V is TRBV14 and J is TRBJ1-2; D possibly corresponds to TRBD1 (6 bases). The CDR3 is made up of 15 amino acids. The germline V gene has CDR1 SGHDN and CDR2 FVKESK. V was clipped by 0 bases and J by 8 bases, with 16 bases between them. The CDR3 region is CASSQDSGTGRGYTF. CDR3 coding DNA: TGTGCCAGCAGCCAAGATTCGGGTACAGGGCGAGGCTACACCTTC.

The rearrangement joins TRBV3-1 (or the pseudogene TRBV3-2) to TRBJ2-5; D remains ambiguous. V lost 1 base and J 7 bases, leaving 19 bases between the germline ends. The CDR3 contains 16 residues. Germline-derived CDR1 and CDR2 are LGHDT and YNNKEL (reference sequence). The CDR3 protein is CASSQVSQALRWTQYF. The CDR3 nucleotides read TGTGCCAGCAGCCAAGTTTCTCAGGCGTTACGGTGGACCCAGTACTTC.

On this clone itself: Relative to the germline gene, one junction end is altered; a read error may explain this. The rearrangement joins TRBV7-7 to TRBJ2-1; 8 positions match TRBD1. The CDR3 runs to 16 residues. CDR1 and CDR2 from the germline V gene are SSHAT and FNYEAQ (reference sequence). CDR3 coding DNA: TGTGCTAGCAGCCCGAGCCTAGGACAGGGACTTGGGGAGCAGTTCTTC. Its protein product is CASSPSLGQGLGEQFF.

V gene TRBV20-1 combines with J gene TRBJ2-7; D is ambiguous. Germline CDR1 is DFQATT and CDR2 is SNEGSKA (reference sequence). The length of the CDR3 is 11 residues. The V and J ends lost 3 bases and 4 bases respectively, with 7 bases between them. CDR3 amino acids: CSASNLYEQYF. CDR3 DNA sequence: TGCAGTGCTAGTAACTTATACGAGCAGTACTTC.

The rearrangement links TRBV6-2 or TRBV6-3 to TRBJ2-7; D gene ambiguous. This CDR3 comprises 14 residues. In germline, CDR1 is MNHEY, CDR2 SVGEGT. V dropped 4 bases and J dropped 3 bases, with 13 bases sitting between them. CDR3 nucleotide sequence: TGTGCCAGCAGTTTGAGAAGAGTTGACTACGAGCAGTACTTC. The encoded protein is CASSLRRVDYEQYF.

V gene TRBV5-7 combines with J gene TRBJ2-7; weak D call: TRBD2 (5 bases). TRBV5-7 is an open reading frame whose function is uncertain. The CDR3 consists of 13 residues. V shed 3 bases and J shed 1 base, with 8 bases lying between them. The CDR3 nucleotides read TGTGCCAGCAGCTGGCCGGGGTCCTACGAGCAGTACTTC. This codes for CASSWPGSYEQYF.

The CDR3 bases are TGTGCCTGGGGACAGGGGATGAACACTGAAGCTTTCTTT. Translating it yields CAWGQGMNTEAFF. The J gene is TRBJ1-1, the V gene TRBV28, with 10 bases aligning to TRBD1. The CDR3 consists of 13 residues. V lost 11 bases, J lost 0 bases, and 3 bases stayed unmatched. The germline V gene has CDR1 MDHEN and CDR2 SYDVKM.

The V and J genes are TRBV20-1 and TRBJ1-1; D is undetermined. CDR3 length equals 11 residues. Germline-derived CDR1 and CDR2 are DFQATT and SNEGSKA (reference sequence). V was shortened by 6 bases and J by 11 bases, with 16 bases between the two germline ends. The CDR3 reads CSAEKEGRAFF. CDR3 in DNA: TGCAGTGCGGAGAAAGAGGGTCGGGCTTTCTTT.

The chain employs TRBV18 and TRBJ1-5; D is possibly TRBD1 (6 bases). This CDR3 is 14 amino acids long. Germline assignment: CDR1 KGHSH and CDR2 LQKENI. Trimming pared 2 bases from V and 4 bases from J, leaving 9 bases between. The CDR3 sequence: CASSPDQGNQPQHF. CDR3 sequence (DNA): TGTGCCAGCTCACCAGACCAGGGGAATCAGCCCCAGCATTTT. Supplemented by reference TRBV18 and TRBJ1-5, the full variable domain reads NAGVMQNPRHLVRRRGQEARLRCSPMKGHSHVYWYRQLPEEGLKFMVYLQKENIIDESGMPKERFSAEFPKEGPSILRIQQVVRGDSAAYFCASSPDQGNQPQHFGDGTRLSIL.

This chain connects TRBV11-2 to TRBJ2-4; 9 bases align to TRBD1. V dropped 4 bases and J dropped 10; count of bases not matched to a gene: 11. CDR1 and CDR2 from the germline V gene are SGHAT and FQNNGV. This CDR3 is 15 amino acids long. This chain's CDR3 is CASSSVRDRAGIQYF. DNA for the CDR3: TGTGCCAGCAGCTCCGTCCGGGACAGGGCAGGTATTCAGTACTTC.

This chain uses TRBV28 with TRBJ2-1; 10 bases match TRBD2. The CDR3 is 13 amino acids. CDR1 and CDR2 (germline): MDHEN, SYDVKM. The junction had 3 bases not matched to a gene; V was cut back by 9 bases and J by 4 bases. CDR3 DNA sequence: TGTGCCAGTGGACTAGCGGCTTACAATGAGCAGTTCTTC. Translation gives CASGLAAYNEQFF. Using reference TRBV28 and TRBJ2-1 for the parts outside the CDR3, the full variable domain is DVKVTQSSRYLVKRTGEKVFLECVQDMDHENMFWYRQDPGLGLRLIYFSYDVKMKEKGDIPEGYSVSREKKERFSLILESASTNQTSMYLCASGLAAYNEQFFGPGTRLTVL.

This clone was seen at least ten times. The rearrangement links TRBV19 to TRBJ1-5; unclear D gene. CDR1 and CDR2 (germline): LNHDA, SQIVND (reference sequence). The germline V and J ends were trimmed by 6 bases and 3 bases, with 12 bases remaining between them. The CDR3 covers 14 residues. CDR3 bases: TGTGCCAGTAGAGGTAGGCAGGACAATCAGCCCCAGCATTTT. Protein product: CASRGRQDNQPQHF.

This clone was observed once. The chain couples TRBV27 to TRBJ1-1; TRBD1 agrees at 7 bases. J gave up 7 bases and V 5 bases, and 1 base lay outside the gene matches. CDR1 is MNHEY and CDR2 is SMNVEV in the germline V gene (reference sequence). There are 11 residues in the CDR3. The CDR3: CASSRQGEAFF. The CDR3 DNA reads TGTGCCAGCAGTCGACAGGGTGAAGCTTTCTTT.

This chain joins TRBV7-9 and TRBJ2-5; 12 positions match TRBD2. Germline loops: CDR1 SEHNR, CDR2 FQNEAQ (reference sequence). V gave up 4 bases and J gave up 1 base; unmatched junction bases: 10. CDR3 length: 18 residues. The CDR3 loop is CASSSTKRLAGVQETQYF. The CDR3 DNA reads as TGTGCCAGCAGCTCCACTAAAAGACTAGCGGGAGTCCAAGAGACCCAGTACTTC.

The chain joins TRBV19 to TRBJ2-7; TRBD2 matches 7 bases. The CDR3 loop spans 16 amino acids. In germline, CDR1 is LNHDA, CDR2 SQIVND (reference sequence). The trim removed 0 bases at V and 4 bases at J, leaving 9 bases unmatched. The CDR3 reads CASSIEGGRDGYEQYF. CDR3 bases: TGTGCCAGTAGTATAGAAGGCGGGAGAGACGGGTACGAGCAGTACTTC. Using reference TRBV19 and TRBJ2-7 for the parts outside the CDR3, the full variable domain is DGGITQSPKYLFRKEGQNVTLSCEQNLNHDAMYWYRQDPGQGLRLIYYSQIVNDFQKGDIAEGYSVSREKKESFPLTVTSAQKNPTAFYLCASSIEGGRDGYEQYFGPGTRLTVT.